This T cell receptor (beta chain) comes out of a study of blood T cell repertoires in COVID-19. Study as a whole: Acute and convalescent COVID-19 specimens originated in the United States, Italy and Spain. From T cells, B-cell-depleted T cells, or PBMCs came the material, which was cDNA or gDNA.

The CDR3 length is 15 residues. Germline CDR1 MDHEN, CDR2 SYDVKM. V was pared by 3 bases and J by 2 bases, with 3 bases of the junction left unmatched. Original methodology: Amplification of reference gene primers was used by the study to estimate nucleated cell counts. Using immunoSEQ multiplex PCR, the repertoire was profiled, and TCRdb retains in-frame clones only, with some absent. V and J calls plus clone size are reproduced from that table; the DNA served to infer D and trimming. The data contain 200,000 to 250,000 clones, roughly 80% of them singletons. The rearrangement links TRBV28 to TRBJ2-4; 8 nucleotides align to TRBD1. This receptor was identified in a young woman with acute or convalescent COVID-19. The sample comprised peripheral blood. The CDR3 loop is CASSFRGQSKNIQYF. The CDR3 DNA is TGTGCCAGCAGTTTCAGGGGGCAATCCAAAAACATTCAGTACTTC.